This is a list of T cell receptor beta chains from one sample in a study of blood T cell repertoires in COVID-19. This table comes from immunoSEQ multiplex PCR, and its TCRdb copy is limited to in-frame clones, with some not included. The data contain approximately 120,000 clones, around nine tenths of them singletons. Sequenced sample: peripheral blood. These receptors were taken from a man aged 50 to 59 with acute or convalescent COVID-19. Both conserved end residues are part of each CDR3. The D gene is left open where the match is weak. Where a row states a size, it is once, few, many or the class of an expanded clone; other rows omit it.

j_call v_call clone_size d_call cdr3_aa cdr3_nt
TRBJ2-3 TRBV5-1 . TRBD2 CASSAGTSGSTDTQYF TGCGCCAGCAGCGCCGGGACTAGCGGTAGCACAGATACGCAGTATTTT
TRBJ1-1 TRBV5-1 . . CASSLQVGGTEAFF TGCGCCAGCAGCTTGCAGGTAGGGGGCACTGAAGCTTTCTTT
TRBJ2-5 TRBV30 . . CAWTRWSQETQYF TGTGCCTGGACAAGGTGGAGCCAAGAGACCCAGTACTTC
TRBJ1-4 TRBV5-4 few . CASSPTGSTNEKLFF TGTGCCAGCAGCCCGACAGGATCCACTAATGAAAAACTGTTTTTT
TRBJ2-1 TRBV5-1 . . CASSMDSSSYNEQFF TGCGCCAGCAGCATGGACAGTAGCTCCTACAATGAGCAGTTCTTC
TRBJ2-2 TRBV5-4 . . CASSLAVGLTTTLTGELFF TGTGCCAGCAGCTTGGCGGTTGGGCTCACAACCACATTGACCGGGGAGCTGTTTTTT
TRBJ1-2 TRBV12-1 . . CASSLPLGQDGYTF TGTGCCAGCAGCCTACCATTGGGACAGGATGGCTACACCTTC
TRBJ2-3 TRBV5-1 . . CASSRTRGAGTDTQYF TGCGCCAGCAGCAGGACTAGGGGGGCTGGCACAGATACGCAGTATTTT
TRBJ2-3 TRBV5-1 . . CASSRDPGADTQYF TGCGCCAGCAGCCGGGACCCGGGGGCAGATACGCAGTATTTT
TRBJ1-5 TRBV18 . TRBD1 CASSRGQGGVNQPQHF TGTGCCAGCTCACGCGGACAGGGGGGAGTGAATCAGCCCCAGCATTTT
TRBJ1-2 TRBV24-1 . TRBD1 CATSATGLGYTF TGTGCCACCAGTGCGACAGGGCTTGGCTACACCTTC
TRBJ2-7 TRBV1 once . CTSNRLAGDPSSYEQYF TGCACCAGCAACCGACTAGCGGGGGACCCGAGCTCCTACGAGCAGTACTTC
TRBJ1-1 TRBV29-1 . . CSVELNGSEAFF TGCAGCGTTGAACTAAACGGTAGTGAAGCTTTCTTT
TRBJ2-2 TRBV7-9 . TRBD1 CASSSGTGNTGELFF TGTGCCAGCAGCTCCGGGACAGGGAACACCGGGGAGCTGTTTTTT
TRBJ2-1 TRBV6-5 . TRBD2 CASSYLAGVEQFF TGTGCCAGCAGTTACCTAGCGGGAGTTGAGCAGTTCTTC
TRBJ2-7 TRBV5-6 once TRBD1 CASSLSLGTGPYEQYF TGTGCCAGCAGCTTGTCGCTAGGGACAGGCCCCTACGAGCAGTACTTC
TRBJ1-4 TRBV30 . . CAWSVPAALTGGSQLFF TGTGCCTGGAGTGTACCTGCGGCCCTCACGGGGGGTTCGCAACTGTTTTTT
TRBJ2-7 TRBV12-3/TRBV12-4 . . CASSFKYEQYF TGTGCCAGCAGTTTCAAATACGAGCAGTACTTC
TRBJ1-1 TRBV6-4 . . CASSDSDTGGSEAFF TGTGCCAGCAGTGACAGTGACACCGGCGGGTCTGAAGCTTTCTTT
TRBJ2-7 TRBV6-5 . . CASRSSVSSYEQYF TGTGCCAGCAGGTCTAGCGTTAGCTCCTACGAGCAGTACTTC
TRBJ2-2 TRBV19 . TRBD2 CASRRDRGLAGGPNTGELFF TGTGCCAGTAGAAGGGACAGGGGACTAGCGGGAGGGCCTAACACCGGGGAGCTGTTTTTT
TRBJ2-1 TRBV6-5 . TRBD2 CASSYLLAGGIEQFF TGTGCCAGCAGTTACTTGCTAGCGGGAGGAATTGAGCAGTTCTTC